This T cell receptor (beta chain) appears in the sequencing data of a study of CD8 T cells in Susac syndrome. RNA in amounts of about 0.5 to 1 ug was reverse transcribed with random hexamers. TCRdb re-called the immunoSEQ multiplex PCR reads through MiXCR, storing one row per CDR3 protein. The top ten clones hold around 0.18% of a sample with about 300,000 distinct CDR3 sequences, around 89% of them seen once. The J segment lost 3 bases and the V segment lost 2 bases, leaving 4 bases of the junction unmatched. Germline-derived CDR1 and CDR2 are MNHEY and SVGEGT. The CDR3 is 14 residues long. This chain joins TRBV6-2 or TRBV6-3 and TRBJ2-7, with 7 bases aligning to TRBD2. Sequenced material: CD8+ T cells from PBMCs. This TCR came from a human donor with multiple sclerosis. In DNA, the CDR3 is TGTGCCAGCAGTTACGGCGGGAGTGGCTACGAGCAGTACTTC. As protein: CASSYGGSGYEQYF.